The 18 T cell receptor beta chains listed next were all sequenced from one sample in a study of response to subunit inactivated influenza vaccine. TCRdb called the RT-PCR reads again in MiXCR, with one record for every CDR3 protein. This table has around 570,000 distinct CDR3 sequences, approximately 7.7% appearing once. This sample comprised PBMCs from blood, obtained around 2 years after vaccination. Receptors were obtained from a man between 50 and 69 years old who received an inactivated influenza vaccine.

J is TRBJ2-5 and V is TRBV12-3 or TRBV12-4; D remains ambiguous. Trimming left V 5 bases short and J 4 bases short, with 11 bases between. The CDR3 covers 13 residues. The CDR3 DNA reads TGTGCCAGCAGTCTAAGGGATGGAGAGACCCAGTACTTC. This gives the protein CASSLRDGETQYF.

Comment on this clonotype: Since a much larger clone is just one base distant, this may be a read error. The chain couples TRBV7-2 to TRBJ2-1; the D is unclear. CDR1 and CDR2 from the germline V gene are SGHTA and FQGNSA. The length of the CDR3 is 12 residues. The CDR3 is CASSLARNEQSF. The DNA of the CDR3 is TGTGCCAGCAGCTTAGCGCGGAATGAGCAGTCCTTC.

This clonotype has a handful of counts. The CDR3 here is CSVEISGTYEQYF. CDR3 in DNA: TGCAGTGTCGAAATCAGCGGTACCTACGAGCAGTACTTC. V gene TRBV20-1 combines with J gene TRBJ2-7; perhaps TRBD2 as D (5 bases). The CDR3 is 13 residues long. V lost 7 bases, J lost 2 bases, and 15 bases lay in between. Germline CDR1 reads DFQATT; CDR2 reads SNEGSKA (reference sequence).

The sample holds a few counts of this clonotype. This chain uses TRBV7-7 with TRBJ2-5; the D is unclear. Germline loops: CDR1 SSHAT, CDR2 FNYEAQ (reference sequence). V lost 2 bases and J 5 bases, leaving 9 bases between the germline ends. This CDR3 contains 13 residues. The CDR3 here is CASSLLSQETQYF. CDR3 bases: TGTGCCAGCAGCTTATTAAGCCAGGAGACCCAGTACTTC. Together with reference TRBV7-7 and TRBJ2-5, the CDR3 gives the full variable domain: GAGVSQSPRYKVTKRGQDVTLRCDPISSHATLYWYQQALGQGPEFLTYFNYEAQPDKSGLPSDRFSAERPEGSISTLTIQRTEQRDSAMYRCASSLLSQETQYFGPGTRLLVL.

This clonotype has ten or more counts. The chain recombines TRBV5-1 with TRBJ2-7; 9 bases are shared with TRBD1. J lost 4 bases, V lost 0 bases, and 2 bases had no gene match. Germline V gene sequence: CDR1 SGHRS, CDR2 YFSETQ. The length of the CDR3 is 14 residues. CDR3: CASSLGTGEYEQYF. For the CDR3, the DNA is TGCGCCAGCAGCTTGGGGACAGGGGAGTACGAGCAGTACTTC.

This clonotype was counted between two and nine times. The V gene is TRBV20-1, the J gene TRBJ2-1; 8 bases fit TRBD1. This CDR3 comprises 17 residues. The V and J ends lost 0 bases and 1 base, in that order; junction bases with no gene match: 8. The germline V gene encodes CDR1 DFQATT and CDR2 SNEGSKA (reference sequence). In nucleotides, the CDR3 is TGCAGTGCTAGAGATATCGACGGACAGGGATCCTACAATGAGCAGTTCTTC. Its protein product is CSARDIDGQGSYNEQFF.

The chain joins TRBV7-8 to TRBJ2-2; TRBD1 or TRBD2 may be the D gene (5 bases each). Germline V gene sequence: CDR1 SGHVS, CDR2 FQNEAQ. The CDR3 is 16 residues long. The ends were cut back, 3 bases at V and 2 bases at J, with 13 bases in the middle. CDR3 nucleotides: TGTGCCAGCAGCTTCGGATGGGACGTAAACACCGGGGAGCTGTTTTTT. This encodes CASSFGWDVNTGELFF.

This clonotype has a handful of counts. The gene calls are TRBV5-1 and TRBJ2-5; TRBD2 aligns across 8 bases. The CDR3 spans 15 residues. The ends lost 4 bases at V and 4 bases at J; junction bases unmatched: 9. The germline CDR1 and CDR2 sequences are SGHRS and YFSETQ. In nucleotides, the CDR3 is TGCGCCAGCAGCCCCGCGGGGGGTTCGGGAGAGACCCAGTACTTC. This encodes CASSPAGGSGETQYF.

This clonotype was counted at least ten times. V usage is TRBV20-1 and J usage is TRBJ1-6; D is undetermined. V was cut by 2 bases and J by 4 bases, with 3 bases left in between. CDR1 is DFQATT and CDR2 is SNEGSKA in the germline V gene (reference sequence). This CDR3 is 12 amino acids long. The chain's CDR3 is CSARTYNSPLHF. CDR3 bases: TGCAGTGCTAGAACTTATAATTCACCCCTCCACTTT.

This clonotype was detected a few times. The genes are TRBV7-2 and TRBJ2-3; a weak D match, TRBD2 (6 bases). The V and J ends lost 1 base and 1 base respectively, with 9 bases between them. The CDR3 totals 15 residues. Germline-derived CDR1 and CDR2 are SGHTA and FQGNSA. CDR3 bases: TGTGCCAGCAGCTTAGTCCCGGGAGGCACAGATACGCAGTATTTT. Protein product: CASSLVPGGTDTQYF. The full variable domain, in which reference TRBV7-2 and TRBJ2-3 provide the parts outside the CDR3, is GAGVSQSPSNKVTEKGKDVELRCDPISGHTALYWYRQSLGQGLEFLIYFQGNSAPDKSGLPSDRFSAERTGGSVSTLTIQRTQQEDSAVYLCASSLVPGGTDTQYFGPGTRLTVL.

CDR3 region: CASSLYKGAGSYEQYF. The DNA for the CDR3 is TGTGCCAGCAGCTTGTATAAGGGGGCTGGATCCTACGAGCAGTACTTC. V usage is TRBV7-2 and J usage is TRBJ2-7; 7 bases line up with TRBD1. The CDR3 is made up of 16 amino acids. Germline V gives CDR1 SGHTA, CDR2 FQGNSA. V dropped 3 bases and J dropped 1; count of bases not matched to a gene: 9.

This clonotype was counted between two and nine times. The chain combines TRBV5-5 with TRBJ1-5; 7 nucleotides line up with TRBD1. Germline V gene data show CDR1 as SGHKS and CDR2 as YYEKEE (reference sequence). V lost 4 bases, J lost 6 bases, and 7 bases stayed unmatched. The CDR3 is 14 residues long. CDR3 sequence: CASSRTGTAQPQHF. DNA of the CDR3: TGTGCCAGCAGCCGCACAGGGACAGCTCAGCCCCAGCATTTT.

This clonotype was counted between two and nine times. This chain links TRBV19 with TRBJ2-1; D may match TRBD1 or TRBD2 (6 bases each). The CDR3 spans 15 residues. From germline, CDR1 is LNHDA and CDR2 SQIVND (reference sequence). V dropped 4 bases and J dropped 2 bases, with 12 bases sitting between them. The CDR3 reads CASSTAGHAYNEQFF. The CDR3 DNA reads as TGTGCCAGTAGTACGGCGGGACATGCCTACAATGAGCAGTTCTTC.

The V call is TRBV10-3, the J call TRBJ2-2; no definite D call. CDR3 length: 14 amino acids. Between the trimmed V and J ends, which lost 11 bases and 3 bases, there was a span of 16 bases. Germline CDR1 is ENHRY and CDR2 is SYGVKD. The CDR3 region is CAARPGLYTGELFF. The CDR3 nucleotides are TGTGCCGCCAGGCCCGGCCTCTACACCGGGGAGCTGTTTTTT.

There are a few counts of this clonotype. The genes are TRBV4-3 and TRBJ2-7, with a tentative D call TRBD1 (6 bases). CDR1 and CDR2 from the germline V gene are LGHNA and YSLEER. Deletions cut 0 bases from V and 5 bases from J, with 11 bases between. This CDR3 is 14 amino acids long. CDR3 residues: CASSQEDRGHEQYF. DNA for the CDR3: TGCGCCAGCAGCCAAGAGGACAGAGGTCACGAGCAGTACTTC.

This clonotype was seen many times. The chain links TRBV20-1 to TRBJ2-7; 8 bases match TRBD2. The CDR3 is 13 amino acids. Per germline, CDR1 DFQATT and CDR2 SNEGSKA (reference sequence). V lost 2 bases and J lost 4; bases outside the gene matches: 4. In nucleotides, the CDR3 is TGCAGTGCTAGATCCGGGGGGGCTTACGAGCAGTACTTC. It yields the protein CSARSGGAYEQYF.

This clonotype has a count of ten or more. This sequence joins TRBV5-1 and TRBJ1-1; D possibly corresponds to TRBD1 (6 bases). Trimming pared 4 bases from V and 5 bases from J, leaving 15 bases between. Germline values: CDR1 SGHRS, CDR2 YFSETQ. This CDR3 spans 14 amino acids. The CDR3 loop is CASSKNYRETEAFF. The DNA of the CDR3 is TGCGCCAGCAGCAAAAACTACAGGGAAACTGAAGCTTTCTTT.

This clonotype has a count of ten or more. The chain employs TRBV12-3 or TRBV12-4 and TRBJ1-5, with 8 bases aligning to TRBD1. With V trimmed by 6 bases and J by 2 bases, 12 bases remained unmatched. This CDR3 spans 17 amino acids. In DNA, the CDR3 is TGTGCCAGCAGCTATGGACAGGGTTTGAGAGGCAATCAGCCCCAGCATTTT. Its translation: CASSYGQGLRGNQPQHF.